This TCR beta chain derives from a study of T cells after yellow fever vaccination (dated by TCRdb to about 2019). At the level of the whole study: The SMART-Seq v4 Ultra Low Input RNA kit was used to prepare libraries from fractions with low cell numbers. To follow T-cell clones before and after primary and booster YFV17D yellow fever vaccination, bulk TCR alpha and beta repertoires were sequenced over time. Two healthy male donors, one aged 18 to 30 and one aged 30 to 39 years, were included in the cohort. Bulk PBMC replicates and cell subsets were isolated from blood drawn at multiple timepoints before and after both primary and secondary immunization.

Based on the germline V gene (reference sequence), the CDR1 and CDR2 sequences are SEHNR and FQNEAQ. Spanning cysteine to phenylalanine, the CDR3 consists of 15 amino acids. Only CDR3 DNA is held: 45 bases, read in frame from base 1. The V end loses 5 bases and the J end loses 0 bases, and a stretch of 13 bases separates them. TCR cDNA was made using 5'RACE template switching, a step that added a universal primer site and unique molecular identifiers. Priming of cDNA synthesis was performed from both the TCR alpha and TCR beta constant segments. Two PCR steps were used to amplify libraries, with sample barcodes and sequencing adapters being added in the second step. Libraries were sequenced on Illumina HiSeq 2500 (2x100 bp) or NovaSeq (2x150 bp). In the original analysis: MIGEC handled demultiplexing of reads and collapsing into UMI consensus sequences, while MiXCR performed V(D)J alignment. Using edgeR on replicate PBMC samples, clonotypes were called vaccine-responding if FDR was below 0.01 and the log2 fold change was above 5 up to day 15. CD4 or CD8 identity was assigned to each bulk clonotype according to whether the clonotype was present at higher abundance in the sequenced CD4 repertoire or the sequenced CD8 repertoire. TCRdb's own reprocessing of the public reads used fastp at Q25 and MiXCR and kept productive beta chains. Rows are combined by CDR3 protein, so each entry shows the most common genes and DNA. The authors' filters were not applied to this entry. The sample table lists 450,000 to 550,000 distinct CDR3 sequences, 21% of them with a count of one. The ten largest clones take up 15% to 20% of the sample.

Study-wide conclusions, independent of this receptor: The secondary T-cell response was found to be weaker but faster than the primary response, with a peak reached on day 5 rather than on day 15. Computational filtering was needed because FACS-sorted repertoires could contain abundant contaminating clonotypes from the bulk population. Most clones expanded after primary vaccination were re-detected after the booster (around 96% of CD4 and 88% of CD8), suggesting broad memory maintenance. A small share of clonotypes occurred in both CD4 and CD8 compartments, likely arising from convergent recombination. Because only a couple of donors were included in the study, the extent to which the findings can be generalized is limited.

Turning to this clonotype: This receptor's antigen is unknown. Base qualities are not recorded, but no much larger clone differs from it by a single base.

Taken with the paper, the label for treatment or condition translates to: live attenuated yellow fever vaccine strain. At each blood-draw timepoint, two biological replicates of bulk PBMCs were obtained. A standard Ficoll-Paque protocol was used to isolate PBMCs from peripheral blood. RNA was extracted with TriZol from bulk PBMCs, CD4 and CD8 fractions, and dextramer-positive and dextramer-negative fractions. The chain was built from TRBV7-9 and TRBJ1-2, with an unclear D gene assignment. Sequenced material: PBMCs, taken roughly 20 days after the first yellow fever vaccination. This receptor was identified in a man between 18 and 35 years old who received the YFV17D yellow fever vaccine. Here the CDR3 is given as CASSQRAESNYGYTF. The nucleotide sequence reads TGTGCCAGCAGCCAACGGGCAGAGTCTAACTATGGCTACACCTTC.